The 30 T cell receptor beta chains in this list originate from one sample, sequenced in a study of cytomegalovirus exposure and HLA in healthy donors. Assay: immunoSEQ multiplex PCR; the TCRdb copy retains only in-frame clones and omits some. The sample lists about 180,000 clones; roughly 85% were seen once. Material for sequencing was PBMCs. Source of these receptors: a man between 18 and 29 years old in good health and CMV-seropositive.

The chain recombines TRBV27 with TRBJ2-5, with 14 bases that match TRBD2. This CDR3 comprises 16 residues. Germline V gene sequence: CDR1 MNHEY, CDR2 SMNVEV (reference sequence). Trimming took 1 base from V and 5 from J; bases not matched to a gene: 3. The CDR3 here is CASSLLTSGRAETQYF. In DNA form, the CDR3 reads TGTGCCAGCAGTTTATTGACTAGCGGGAGGGCCGAGACCCAGTACTTC.

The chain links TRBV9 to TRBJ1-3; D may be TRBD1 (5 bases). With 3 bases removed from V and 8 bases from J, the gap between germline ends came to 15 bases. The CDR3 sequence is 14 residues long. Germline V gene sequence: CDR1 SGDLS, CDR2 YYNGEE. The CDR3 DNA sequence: TGTGCCAGCAGCGCTGGGACTCGGACCGACACCATATATTTT. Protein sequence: CASSAGTRTDTIYF.

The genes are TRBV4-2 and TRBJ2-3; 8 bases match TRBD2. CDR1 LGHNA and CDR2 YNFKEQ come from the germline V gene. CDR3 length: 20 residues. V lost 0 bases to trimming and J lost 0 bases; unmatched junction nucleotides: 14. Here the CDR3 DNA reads TGTGCCAGCAGCCAAGATTTTGAAACTAGCGGAGACCTAAGCACAGATACGCAGTATTTT. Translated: CASSQDFETSGDLSTDTQYF.

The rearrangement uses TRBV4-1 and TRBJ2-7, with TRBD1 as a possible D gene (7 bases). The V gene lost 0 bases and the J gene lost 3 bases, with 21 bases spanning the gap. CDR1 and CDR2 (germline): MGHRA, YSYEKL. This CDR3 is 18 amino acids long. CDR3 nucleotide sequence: TGCGCCAGCAGCCAAGATATTGGGGGGACAGACCTAATCTACGAGCAGTACTTC. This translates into CASSQDIGGTDLIYEQYF.

CDR3 loop: CASSLFSGSGTDTQYF. The CDR3 DNA reads as TGTGCCAGCAGCTTGTTTAGCGGGAGTGGCACAGATACGCAGTATTTT. The chain uses TRBV5-4 and TRBJ2-3; 9 bases are a match to TRBD2. The CDR3 is 16 residues long. Germline V CDR1 and CDR2: SGHNT, YYREEE (reference sequence). Losses at the gene ends were 1 base for V and 1 base for J; bases not matched to a gene: 4.

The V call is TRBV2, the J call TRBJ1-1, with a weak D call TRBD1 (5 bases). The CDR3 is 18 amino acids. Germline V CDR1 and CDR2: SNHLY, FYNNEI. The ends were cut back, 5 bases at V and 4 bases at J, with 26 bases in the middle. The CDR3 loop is CASSIPEMGEAYGTEAFF. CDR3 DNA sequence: TGTGCCAGCAGTATCCCTGAGATGGGGGAGGCTTATGGCACTGAAGCTTTCTTT.

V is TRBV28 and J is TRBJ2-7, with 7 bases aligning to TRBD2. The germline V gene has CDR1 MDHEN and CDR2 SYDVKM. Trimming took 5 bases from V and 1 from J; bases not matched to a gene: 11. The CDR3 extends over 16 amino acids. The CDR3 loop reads CASSMPKAGRSYEQYF. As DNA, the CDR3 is TGTGCCAGCAGTATGCCGAAAGCGGGAAGGTCCTACGAGCAGTACTTC.

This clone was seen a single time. The CDR3 sequence is CASRRHDTQYF. CDR3 coding DNA: TGTGCCAGCAGAAGACACGATACGCAGTATTTT. This chain links TRBV28 with TRBJ2-3; D remains unclear. Trimming shortened V by 6 bases and J by 6 bases, and 7 bases separated the two germline ends. The germline V gene has CDR1 MDHEN and CDR2 SYDVKM. The CDR3 has 11 residues. The entire variable domain, with the rest obtained from reference TRBV28 and TRBJ2-3, is as follows: DVKVTQSSRYLVKRTGEKVFLECVQDMDHENMFWYRQDPGLGLRLIYFSYDVKMKEKGDIPEGYSVSREKKERFSLILESASTNQTSMYLCASRRHDTQYFGPGTRLTVL.

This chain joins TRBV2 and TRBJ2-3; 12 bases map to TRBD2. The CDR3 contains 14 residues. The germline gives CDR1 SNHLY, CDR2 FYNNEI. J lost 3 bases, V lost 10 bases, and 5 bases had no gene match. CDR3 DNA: TGTGCCACCCTAGCGGGAGGGCGAACAGATACGCAGTATTTT. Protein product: CATLAGGRTDTQYF. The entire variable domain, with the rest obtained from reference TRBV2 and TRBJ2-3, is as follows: EPEVTQTPSHQVTQMGQEVILRCVPISNHLYFYWYRQILGQKVEFLVSFYNNEISEKSEIFDDQFSVERPDGSNFTLKIRSTKLEDSAMYFCATLAGGRTDTQYFGPGTRLTVL.

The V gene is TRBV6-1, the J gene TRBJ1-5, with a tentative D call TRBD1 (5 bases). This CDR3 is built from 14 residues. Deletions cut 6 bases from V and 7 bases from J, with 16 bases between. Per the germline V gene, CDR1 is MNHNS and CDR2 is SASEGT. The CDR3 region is CASRQGGIRQPQHF. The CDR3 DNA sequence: TGTGCCAGCAGGCAGGGTGGGATAAGGCAGCCCCAGCATTTT.

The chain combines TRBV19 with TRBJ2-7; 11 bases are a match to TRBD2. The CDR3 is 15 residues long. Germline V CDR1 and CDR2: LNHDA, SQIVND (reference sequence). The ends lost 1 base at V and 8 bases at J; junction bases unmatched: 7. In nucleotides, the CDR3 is TGTGCCAGTAGTATAGGGGAGACTAGCGGGAACCAGCAGTACTTC. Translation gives CASSIGETSGNQQYF.

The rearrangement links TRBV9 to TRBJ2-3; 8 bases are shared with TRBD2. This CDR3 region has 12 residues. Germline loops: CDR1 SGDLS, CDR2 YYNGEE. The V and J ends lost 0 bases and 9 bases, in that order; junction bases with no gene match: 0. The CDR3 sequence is CASSVGGRTQYF. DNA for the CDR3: TGTGCCAGCAGCGTAGGCGGGAGGACGCAGTATTTT.

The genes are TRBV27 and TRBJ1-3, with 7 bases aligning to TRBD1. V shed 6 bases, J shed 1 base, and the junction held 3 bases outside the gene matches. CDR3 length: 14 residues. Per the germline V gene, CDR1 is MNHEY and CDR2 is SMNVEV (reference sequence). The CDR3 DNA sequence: TGTGCCAGCAGCCGGGACAGATCTGGAAACACCATATATTTT. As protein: CASSRDRSGNTIYF.

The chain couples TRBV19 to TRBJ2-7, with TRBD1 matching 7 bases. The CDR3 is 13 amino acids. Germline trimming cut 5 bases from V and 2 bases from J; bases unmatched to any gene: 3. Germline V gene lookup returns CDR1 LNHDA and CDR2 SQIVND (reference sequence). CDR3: CASSSQGAYEQYF. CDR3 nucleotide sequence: TGTGCCAGTAGTTCTCAGGGGGCCTACGAGCAGTACTTC.

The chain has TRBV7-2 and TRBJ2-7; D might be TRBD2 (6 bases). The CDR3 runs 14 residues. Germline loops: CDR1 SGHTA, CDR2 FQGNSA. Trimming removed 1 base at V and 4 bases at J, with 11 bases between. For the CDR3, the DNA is TGTGCCAGCAGCTTAGGGGGCGGGGTATACGAGCAGTACTTC. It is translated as CASSLGGGVYEQYF.

The CDR3: CASSEVAGSDGTDTQYF. DNA of the CDR3: TGTGCCAGCAGTGAGGTAGCGGGAAGTGATGGTACAGATACGCAGTATTTT. The genes are TRBV6-1 and TRBJ2-3; 8 bases align to TRBD2. Germline CDR1 is MNHNS and CDR2 is SASEGT. This CDR3 spans 17 amino acids. V trimming: 3 bases; J trimming: 3 bases; junction bases outside the gene matches: 11.

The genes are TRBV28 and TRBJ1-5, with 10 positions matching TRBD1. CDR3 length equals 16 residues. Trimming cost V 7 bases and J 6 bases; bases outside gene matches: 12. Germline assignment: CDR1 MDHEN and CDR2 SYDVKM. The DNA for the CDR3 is TGTGCCAGCACCCTTATTGGACAGGGGGAAGTTCAGCCCCAGCATTTT. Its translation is CASTLIGQGEVQPQHF.

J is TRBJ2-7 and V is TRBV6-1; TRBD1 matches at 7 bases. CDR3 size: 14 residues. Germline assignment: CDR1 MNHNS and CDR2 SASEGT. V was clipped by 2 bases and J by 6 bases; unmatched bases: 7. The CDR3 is CASSENRGFGEQYF. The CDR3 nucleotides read TGTGCCAGCAGTGAAAACAGGGGATTCGGCGAGCAGTACTTC.

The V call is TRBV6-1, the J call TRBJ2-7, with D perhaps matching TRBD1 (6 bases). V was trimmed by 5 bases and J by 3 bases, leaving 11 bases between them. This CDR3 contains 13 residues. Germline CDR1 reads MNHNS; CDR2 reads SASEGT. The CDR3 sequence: CASSLTGSYEQYF. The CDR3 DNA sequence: TGTGCCAGCAGTCTGACAGGAAGCTACGAGCAGTACTTC.

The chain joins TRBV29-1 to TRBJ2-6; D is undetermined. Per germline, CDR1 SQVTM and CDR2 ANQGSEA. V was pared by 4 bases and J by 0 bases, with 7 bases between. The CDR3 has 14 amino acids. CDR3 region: CSVGATSGANVLTF. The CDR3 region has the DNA TGCAGCGTTGGGGCTACCTCTGGGGCCAACGTCCTGACTTTC. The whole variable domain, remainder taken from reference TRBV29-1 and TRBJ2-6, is SAVISQKPSRDICQRGTSLTIQCQVDSQVTMMFWYRQQPGQSLTLIATANQGSEATYESGFVIDKFPISRPNLTFSTLTVSNMSPEDSSIYLCSVGATSGANVLTFGAGSRLTVL.

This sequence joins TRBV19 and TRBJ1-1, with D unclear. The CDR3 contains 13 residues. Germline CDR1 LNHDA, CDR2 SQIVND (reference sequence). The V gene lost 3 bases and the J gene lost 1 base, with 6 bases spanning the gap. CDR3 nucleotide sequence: TGTGCCAGTAGTATGTCGGGGAACACTGAAGCTTTCTTT. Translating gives CASSMSGNTEAFF.

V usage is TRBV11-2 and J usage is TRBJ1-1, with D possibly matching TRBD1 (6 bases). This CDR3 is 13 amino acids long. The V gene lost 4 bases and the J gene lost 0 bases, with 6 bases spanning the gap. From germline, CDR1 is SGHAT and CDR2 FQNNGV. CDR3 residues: CASSWGLNTEAFF. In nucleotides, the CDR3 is TGTGCCAGCAGCTGGGGGCTGAACACTGAAGCTTTCTTT.

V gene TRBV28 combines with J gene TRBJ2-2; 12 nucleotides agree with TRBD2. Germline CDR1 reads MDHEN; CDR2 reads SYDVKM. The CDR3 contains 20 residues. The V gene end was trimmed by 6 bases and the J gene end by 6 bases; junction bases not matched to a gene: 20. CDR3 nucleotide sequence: TGTGCCAGCAGCCCTAGGGGGACTAGCGGGCCGGGACGGTTTGCCGGGGAGCTGTTTTTT. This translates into CASSPRGTSGPGRFAGELFF.

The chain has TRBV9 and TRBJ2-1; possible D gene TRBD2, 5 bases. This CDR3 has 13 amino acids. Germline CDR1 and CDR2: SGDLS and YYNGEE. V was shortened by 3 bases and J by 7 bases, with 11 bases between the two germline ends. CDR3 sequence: CASSDAPGNEQFF. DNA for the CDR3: TGTGCCAGCAGCGATGCCCCGGGGAATGAGCAGTTCTTC.

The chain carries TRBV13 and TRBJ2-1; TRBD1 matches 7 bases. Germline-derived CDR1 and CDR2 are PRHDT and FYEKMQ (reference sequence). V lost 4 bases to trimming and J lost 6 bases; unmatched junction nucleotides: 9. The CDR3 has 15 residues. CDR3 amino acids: CASSSGTARSNEQFF. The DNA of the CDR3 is TGTGCCAGCAGCTCCGGGACAGCGCGAAGCAATGAGCAGTTCTTC.

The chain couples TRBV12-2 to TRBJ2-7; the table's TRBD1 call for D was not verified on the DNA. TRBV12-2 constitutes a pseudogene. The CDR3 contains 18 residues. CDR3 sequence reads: CASRLVAISGDDRDEQYF. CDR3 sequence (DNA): TGTGCAAGTCGCTTAGTGGCGATTAGTGGCGATGACAGGGATGAGCAGTACTTC.

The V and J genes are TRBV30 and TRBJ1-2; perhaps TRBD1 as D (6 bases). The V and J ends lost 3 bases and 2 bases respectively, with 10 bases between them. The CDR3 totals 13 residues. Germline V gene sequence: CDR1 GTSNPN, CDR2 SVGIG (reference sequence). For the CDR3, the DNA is TGTGCCTGGAGAACAGGGCGGAACTATGGCTACACCTTC. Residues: CAWRTGRNYGYTF.

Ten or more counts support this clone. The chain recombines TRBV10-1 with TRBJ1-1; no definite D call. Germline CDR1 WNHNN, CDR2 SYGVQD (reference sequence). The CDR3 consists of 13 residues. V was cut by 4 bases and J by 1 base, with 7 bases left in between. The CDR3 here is CASSGSRNTEAFF. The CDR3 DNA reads TGCGCCAGCAGTGGTTCTAGGAACACTGAAGCTTTCTTT.

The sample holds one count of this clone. The CDR3 DNA sequence: TGTGCCGCGAGACACCCCTATGGCTACACCTTC. Amino acid sequence: CAARHPYGYTF. The J gene is TRBJ1-2, the V gene TRBV28; D unresolved. The CDR3 has 11 residues. V shed 11 bases and J shed 4 bases, with 11 bases lying between them. Germline V gene sequence: CDR1 MDHEN, CDR2 SYDVKM.

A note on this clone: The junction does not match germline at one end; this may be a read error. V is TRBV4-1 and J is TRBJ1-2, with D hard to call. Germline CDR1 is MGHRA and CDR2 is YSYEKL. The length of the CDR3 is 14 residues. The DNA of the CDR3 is TGCGCCAGCAGCCAAGATATGGGTAACTATGACTACACCTTC. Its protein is CASSQDMGNYDYTF.